A selection of T cell receptor beta chains follows, all from one sample in a study of T cell repertoires in cytomegalovirus infection. MiXCR, run by TCRdb on the reads, gives a single entry per CDR3 protein. Of 900,000 to 950,000 distinct CDR3 sequences listed, around 32% are singletons. Their antigens are not known. Material: cultured CD8+ T cells from PBMCs, obtained from culture after CMV antigen stimulation. These receptor sequences come from a human donor in good health (CMV status not recorded). Some clones in this sample may be carry-over from other donors' samples. CDR3s include the opening cysteine and the closing phenylalanine or tryptophan.

v_call cdr3_aa
TRBV7-8 CANSTYQLGRQNQPQHF
TRBV6-6 CASSYLVASADLRAQYF
TRBV15 CATSREGFEETQYF
TRBV19 CASSWTGESYNEQFF
TRBV4-1 CASSRESPGQETQYF
TRBV27 CASSRTGLAKNIQYF
TRBV11-3 CASSLDWTGPRSSYEQYF
TRBV11-2 CASSFRRVAGNTGELFF
TRBV19 CASSMVTGGNQPQHF
TRBV5-1 CASSGHDRGRSGNTICF
TRBV7-9 CASSVDRALRGYTQYF
TRBV20-1 CSARDYRGLAKNIQYF
TRBV11-2 CASSSWGGSYNEQFF
TRBV20-1 CSARARPPAPASTDTQYF
TRBV7-6 CASSSPVRGTGRATFSTDMQYF
TRBV14 CASSQGTGYEQYF
TRBV2 CASIQGVGEAFF
TRBV7-6 CASSAQRAPETQYF
TRBV7-9 CASSAAIVIVEPPNYGYTF
TRBV9 CASSVASGASNEQFF